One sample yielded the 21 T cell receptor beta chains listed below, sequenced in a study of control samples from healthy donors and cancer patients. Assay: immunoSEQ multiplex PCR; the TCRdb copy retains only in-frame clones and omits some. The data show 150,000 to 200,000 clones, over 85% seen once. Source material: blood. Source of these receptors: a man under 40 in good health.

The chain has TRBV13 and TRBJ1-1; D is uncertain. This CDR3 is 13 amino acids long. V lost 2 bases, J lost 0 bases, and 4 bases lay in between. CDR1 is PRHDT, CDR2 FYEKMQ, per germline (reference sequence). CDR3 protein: CASSLLMNTEAFF. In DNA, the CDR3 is TGTGCCAGCAGCTTACTTATGAACACTGAAGCTTTCTTT. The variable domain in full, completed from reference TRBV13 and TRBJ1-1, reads AAGVIQSPRHLIKEKRETATLKCYPIPRHDTVYWYQQGPGQDPQFLISFYEKMQSDKGSIPDRFSAQQFSDYHSELNMSSLELGDSALYFCASSLLMNTEAFFGQGTRLTVV.

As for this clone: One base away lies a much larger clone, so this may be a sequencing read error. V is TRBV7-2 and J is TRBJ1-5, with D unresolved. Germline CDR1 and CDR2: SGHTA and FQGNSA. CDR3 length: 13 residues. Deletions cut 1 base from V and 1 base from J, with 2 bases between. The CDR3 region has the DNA TGTGCCAGCAGCTTAGAAAGCAATCAGCCCCAGCATTTT. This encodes CASSLESNQPQHF.

The CDR3 spells CASSPRGPANTGELFF. CDR3 DNA sequence: TGTGCCAGCAGCCCCCGTGGCCCCGCGAACACCGGGGAGCTGTTTTTT. The rearrangement uses TRBV3-1 (or the pseudogene TRBV3-2) and TRBJ2-2, with no clear D. Germline CDR1 LGHDT, CDR2 YNNKEL (reference sequence). The CDR3 length is 16 residues. Trimming shortened V by 4 bases and J by 0 bases, and 12 bases separated the two germline ends.

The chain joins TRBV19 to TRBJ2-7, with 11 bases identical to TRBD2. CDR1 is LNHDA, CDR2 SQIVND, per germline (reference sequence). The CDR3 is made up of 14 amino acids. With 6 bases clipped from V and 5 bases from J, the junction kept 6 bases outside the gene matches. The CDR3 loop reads CASSTSGSTHEQYF. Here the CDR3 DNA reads TGTGCCAGTAGCACTAGCGGGAGTACCCACGAGCAGTACTTC.

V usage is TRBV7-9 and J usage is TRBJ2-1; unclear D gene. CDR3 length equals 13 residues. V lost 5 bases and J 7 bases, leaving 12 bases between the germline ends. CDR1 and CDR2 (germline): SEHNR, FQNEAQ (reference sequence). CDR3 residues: CASSLVGSNEQFF. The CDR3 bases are TGTGCCAGCAGCCTGGTCGGTAGTAATGAGCAGTTCTTC.

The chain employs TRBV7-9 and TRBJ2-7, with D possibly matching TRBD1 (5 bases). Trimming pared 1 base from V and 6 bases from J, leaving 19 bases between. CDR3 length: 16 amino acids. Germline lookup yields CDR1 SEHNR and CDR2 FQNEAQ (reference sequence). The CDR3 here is CASSLVGWQGRLEQYF. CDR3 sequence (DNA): TGTGCCAGCAGCTTAGTAGGTTGGCAGGGCCGCCTCGAGCAGTACTTC. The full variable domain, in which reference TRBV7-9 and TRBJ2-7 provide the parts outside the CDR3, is DTGVSQNPRHKITKRGQNVTFRCDPISEHNRLYWYRQTLGQGPEFLTYFQNEAQLEKSRLLSDRFSAERPKGSFSTLEIQRTEQGDSAMYLCASSLVGWQGRLEQYFGPGTRLTVT.

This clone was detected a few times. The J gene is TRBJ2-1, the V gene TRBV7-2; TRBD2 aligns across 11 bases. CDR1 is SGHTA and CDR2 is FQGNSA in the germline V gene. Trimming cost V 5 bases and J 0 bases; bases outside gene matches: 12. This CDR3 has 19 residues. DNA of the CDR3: TGTGCCAGCAGCCCGTCCCCCGGACTAGCGGGTAGCTCCTACAATGAGCAGTTCTTC. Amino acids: CASSPSPGLAGSSYNEQFF.

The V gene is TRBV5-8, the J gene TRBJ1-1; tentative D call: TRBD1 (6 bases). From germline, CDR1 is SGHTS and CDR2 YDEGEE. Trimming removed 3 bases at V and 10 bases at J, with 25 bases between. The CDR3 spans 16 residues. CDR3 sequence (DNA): TGTGCCAGCAGCTCTCGGGACACCTACATTAGCGTCCGAGCTTTCTTT. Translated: CASSSRDTYISVRAFF.

The CDR3 loop is CSAGNGELFF. The CDR3, as DNA: TGCAGTGCTGGGAACGGGGAGCTGTTTTTT. J is TRBJ2-2 and V is TRBV20-1; D unresolved. Germline V gene lookup returns CDR1 DFQATT and CDR2 SNEGSKA (reference sequence). CDR3 length: 10 amino acids. Trimming removed 5 bases from V and 7 bases from J, with 5 bases in between.

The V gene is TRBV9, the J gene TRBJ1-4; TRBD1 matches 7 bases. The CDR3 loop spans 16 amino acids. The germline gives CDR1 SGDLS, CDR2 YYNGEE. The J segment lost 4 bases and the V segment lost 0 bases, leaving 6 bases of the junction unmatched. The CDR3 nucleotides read TGTGCCAGCAGCGTAGGGGACAGCTTCTATAATGAAAAACTGTTTTTT. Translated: CASSVGDSFYNEKLFF.

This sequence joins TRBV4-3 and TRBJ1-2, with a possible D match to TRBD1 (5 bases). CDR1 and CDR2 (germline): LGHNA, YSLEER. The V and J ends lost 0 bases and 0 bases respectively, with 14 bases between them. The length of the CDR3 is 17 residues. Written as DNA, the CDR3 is TGCGCCAGCAGCCAAGATCGGCACAGGACTTCTAACTATGGCTACACCTTC. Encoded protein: CASSQDRHRTSNYGYTF.

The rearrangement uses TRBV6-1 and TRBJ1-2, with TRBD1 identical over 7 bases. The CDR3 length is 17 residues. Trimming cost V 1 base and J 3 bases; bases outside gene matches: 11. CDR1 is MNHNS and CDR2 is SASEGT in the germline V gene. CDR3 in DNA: TGTGCCAGCAGTGAAGAAGGGGGCATATTAAGGGACTATGGCTACACCTTC. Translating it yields CASSEEGGILRDYGYTF.

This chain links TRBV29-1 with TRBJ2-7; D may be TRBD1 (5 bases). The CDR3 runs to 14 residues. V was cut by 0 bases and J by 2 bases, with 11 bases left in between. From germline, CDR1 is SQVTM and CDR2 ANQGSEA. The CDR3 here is CSVEDVGHAYEQYF. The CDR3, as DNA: TGCAGCGTTGAAGATGTTGGACATGCCTACGAGCAGTACTTC.

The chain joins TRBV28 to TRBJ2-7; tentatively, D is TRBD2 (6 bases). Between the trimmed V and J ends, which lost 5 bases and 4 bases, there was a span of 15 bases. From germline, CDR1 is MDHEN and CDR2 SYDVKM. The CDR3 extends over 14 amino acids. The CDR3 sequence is CASSHGTPPYEQYF. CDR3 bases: TGTGCCAGCAGTCATGGGACTCCCCCATACGAGCAGTACTTC.

The CDR3 here is CASSQRDRNYNSPLHF. CDR3 DNA sequence: TGTGCCAGCAGTCAAAGGGACAGAAACTATAATTCACCCCTCCACTTT. This chain joins TRBV6-2 or TRBV6-3 and TRBJ1-6, with TRBD1 matching 7 bases. The CDR3 spans 16 residues. Trimming took 5 bases from V and 3 from J; bases not matched to a gene: 7. The germline V gene encodes CDR1 MNHEY and CDR2 SVGEGT.

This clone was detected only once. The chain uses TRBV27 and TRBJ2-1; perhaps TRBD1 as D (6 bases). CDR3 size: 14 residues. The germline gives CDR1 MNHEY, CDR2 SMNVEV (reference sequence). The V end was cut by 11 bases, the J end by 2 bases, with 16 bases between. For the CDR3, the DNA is TGTGCCCGCCTCGACAGGCATACCTACAATGAGCAGTTCTTC. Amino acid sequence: CARLDRHTYNEQFF.

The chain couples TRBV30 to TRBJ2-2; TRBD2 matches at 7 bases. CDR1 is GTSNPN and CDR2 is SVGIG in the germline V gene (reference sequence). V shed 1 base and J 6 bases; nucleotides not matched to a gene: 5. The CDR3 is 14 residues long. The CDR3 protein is CAWSDAGEAGELFF. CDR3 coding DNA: TGTGCCTGGAGTGATGCGGGAGAGGCCGGGGAGCTGTTTTTT.

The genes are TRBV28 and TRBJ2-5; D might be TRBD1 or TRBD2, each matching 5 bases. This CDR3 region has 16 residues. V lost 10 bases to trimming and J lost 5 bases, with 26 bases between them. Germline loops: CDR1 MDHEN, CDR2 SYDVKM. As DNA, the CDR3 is TGTGCCACAACTTTAGTCGGGACGGGGAAGGGGGAGACCCAGTACTTC. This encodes CATTLVGTGKGETQYF.

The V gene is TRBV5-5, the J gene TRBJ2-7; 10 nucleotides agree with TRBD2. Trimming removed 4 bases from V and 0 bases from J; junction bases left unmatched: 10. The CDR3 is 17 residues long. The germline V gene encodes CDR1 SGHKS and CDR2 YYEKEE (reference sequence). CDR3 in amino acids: CASSKPPGLAYSYEQYF. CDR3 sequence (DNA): TGTGCCAGCAGCAAACCTCCGGGACTAGCGTACTCCTACGAGCAGTACTTC.

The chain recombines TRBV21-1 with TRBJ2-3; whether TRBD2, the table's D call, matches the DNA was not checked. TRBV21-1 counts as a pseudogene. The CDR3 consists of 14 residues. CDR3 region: CASSKELGVDTQYF. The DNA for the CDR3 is TGTGCCAGCAGCAAAGAACTCGGGGTAGATACGCAGTATTTT.

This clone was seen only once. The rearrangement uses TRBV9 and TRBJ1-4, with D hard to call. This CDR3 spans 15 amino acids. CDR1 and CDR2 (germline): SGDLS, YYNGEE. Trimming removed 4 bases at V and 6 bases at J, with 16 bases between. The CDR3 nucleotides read TGTGCCAGCAGCCCCCGCTTAGGTTTGGATGAAAAACTGTTTTTT. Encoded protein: CASSPRLGLDEKLFF.